These T cell receptor beta chains were read from a single sample in a study of blood T cell dynamics during melanoma immunotherapy. TCRdb keeps only in-frame clones here, not all; method: immunoSEQ multiplex PCR. The sample gives roughly 25,000 clones, around nine tenths of which show up once; 3.5% to 6% is in the top ten. Sequencing was performed on blood, taken from a patient treated with checkpoint blockade. These receptors all stem from a human donor with melanoma. The CDR3 runs from the conserved cysteine through the conserved F or W. The order of the fields is D gene, J gene, CDR3 length, clone size, V gene, CDR3 protein, CDR3 DNA. A D gene is named only where the DNA matches it firmly. Clone size is stated in some rows and not others, as once, few, many or a class when expanded.

TRBD2,TRBJ2-2,19,.,TRBV4-1,CASSLNPGLAGSNTGELFF,TGCGCCAGCAGCCTAAACCCGGGACTAGCGGGATCGAACACCGGGGAGCTGTTTTTT
TRBD2,TRBJ2-2,15,.,TRBV5-4,CASSWTSGYTGELFF,TGTGCCAGCAGCTGGACTAGCGGATACACCGGGGAGCTGTTTTTT
.,TRBJ2-1,10,once,TRBV28,CASSFNEQFF,TGTGCCAGCAGTTTCAATGAGCAGTTCTTC
.,TRBJ1-3,16,few,TRBV4-1,CASSSPTKSAGNTIYF,TGCGCCAGCAGCTCCCCGACCAAGTCCGCTGGAAACACCATATATTTT
.,TRBJ2-7,15,.,TRBV27,CASSLSPSGGAEQYF,TGTGCCAGCAGTTTATCCCCCTCGGGCGGCGCCGAGCAGTACTTC
.,TRBJ1-5,12,.,TRBV6-1,CASNRRDQPQHF,TGTGCCAGCAATCGAAGGGATCAGCCCCAGCATTTT
.,TRBJ1-3,15,.,TRBV11-2,CASSLDGGAGNTIYF,TGTGCCAGCAGCTTAGATGGTGGGGCTGGAAACACCATATATTTT
.,TRBJ1-1,12,.,TRBV5-1,CASSLRGSEAFF,TGCGCCAGCAGCTTGCGGGGGTCTGAAGCTTTCTTT
.,TRBJ1-1,15,.,TRBV4-2,CASSHKTGTGTEAFF,TGTGCCAGCAGCCATAAAACAGGGACGGGCACTGAAGCTTTCTTT
.,TRBJ1-4,15,.,TRBV28,CASSSHPPGEEKLFF,TGTGCCAGCAGTTCCCACCCCCCCGGAGAAGAAAAACTGTTTTTT